A selection of T cell receptor beta chains follows, all from one sample in a study of technical replicates of blood from a few donors. Sequencing used immunoSEQ multiplex PCR; TCRdb keeps in-frame clones, though not all of them. The profile shows approximately 65,000 clones, approximately 86% of them singletons. Source material: PBMCs. These receptors were collected from a human donor in good health. Some clones in this sample may be carry-over from other donors' samples. The CDR3 runs from the conserved cysteine through the conserved F or W. The order of the fields is J gene, V gene, D gene, clone size, CDR3 DNA, CDR3 protein. A D gene is named only where the DNA matches it firmly. Where a row states a size, it is once, few, many or the class of an expanded clone; other rows omit it.

>TRBJ1-5|TRBV6-1|NA|NA
TGTGCCAGCCGGATGGGGCTGACCCAACAGCCCCAGCATTTT
CASRMGLTQQPQHF
>TRBJ1-4|TRBV14|TRBD1|NA
TGTGCCAGCAGCCGACAGACAGGGGTCGGAGAAAAACTGTTTTTT
CASSRQTGVGEKLFF
>TRBJ1-3|TRBV5-5|TRBD1|NA
TGTGCCAGCAGCGGCAACAGGGGGCAGGTTGGAAACACCATATATTTT
CASSGNRGQVGNTIYF
>TRBJ2-1|TRBV6-4|NA|NA
TGTGCCAGCAGTGACTCGGCCTTGACACTCAATGAGCAGTTCTTC
CASSDSALTLNEQFF
>TRBJ2-3|TRBV6-5|TRBD2|NA
TGTGCCAGCAGCCGAGGAAGGGGCGGGAGAGAGGAGTATTTT
CASSRGRGGREEYF
>TRBJ1-5|TRBV6-4|NA|NA
TGTGCCAGCAGTGCCAGATATAGCAATCAGCCCCAGCATTTT
CASSARYSNQPQHF
>TRBJ1-4|TRBV18|NA|NA
TGTGCCAGCTCACCATTCGTGCTAGGGGCAACTAATGAAAAACTGTTTTTT
CASSPFVLGATNEKLFF
>TRBJ2-1|TRBV11-3|NA|NA
TGTGCCAGCAGCCCTTGGGCAGGGCAGAATGAGCAGTTCTTC
CASSPWAGQNEQFF
>TRBJ2-6|TRBV27|NA|NA
TGTGCCAGCAGTCGTCCGGGATCTGGGGCCAACGTCCTGACTTTC
CASSRPGSGANVLTF
>TRBJ1-5|TRBV21-1|NA|NA
TGTGCCAGCAGCAAAGCCAACAGGGAGTGCGTGATTCAGCCCCAGCATTTT
CASSKANRECVIQPQHF
>TRBJ1-2|TRBV2|NA|NA
TGTGCCAGCACGGTAGGAGTGGTCTATGGCTACACCTTC
CASTVGVVYGYTF
>TRBJ2-7|TRBV6-5|NA|once
TGTGCCAGCAGTTACGTTCAGACTCCTTCCGACGAGCAGTACTTC
CASSYVQTPSDEQYF
>TRBJ2-7|TRBV30|NA|NA
TGTGCCTGGAGGTCCGTGGGAGCCTACGAGCAGTACTTC
CAWRSVGAYEQYF
>TRBJ1-4|TRBV5-6|TRBD1|NA
TGTGCCAGCAGCTTCAGGGGGGTCAATGAAAAACTGTTTTTT
CASSFRGVNEKLFF
>TRBJ2-1|TRBV27|NA|NA
TGTGCCAGCAGTCCCTCCGGAGGGGAGCAGTTCTTC
CASSPSGGEQFF
>TRBJ1-1|TRBV20-1|NA|NA
TGCAGTGCTAGTACAGGGACTGAAGCTTTCTTT
CSASTGTEAFF
>TRBJ2-5|TRBV7-3|NA|once
TGTGCCAGCAGCTTAGTGGGGAGCCAAGAGACCCAGTACTTC
CASSLVGSQETQYF
>TRBJ2-1|TRBV15|TRBD2|NA
TGTGCCACCAGCAGAACCGGGACTAGCGGGAGCTATGAGCAGTTCTTC
CATSRTGTSGSYEQFF
>TRBJ2-5|TRBV6-5|NA|NA
TGTGCCAGCAGTTACGACCGCGGGGAGACCCAGTACTTC
CASSYDRGETQYF
>TRBJ1-2|TRBV7-9|NA|NA
TGTGCCAGCAGCTTAGGGACAGTTGGCTACACCTTC
CASSLGTVGYTF
>TRBJ2-7|TRBV6-5|TRBD1|NA
TGTGCCAGCAGCACTGGGACAGGGGTCGAGCAGTACTTC
CASSTGTGVEQYF
>TRBJ2-7|TRBV30|TRBD2|NA
TGTGCCTGGAGCCGGACTAGCGAGCAGTACTTC
CAWSRTSEQYF
>TRBJ2-1|TRBV13|NA|NA
TGTGCCAGCAGCGATCGGGTTCTAGGCAATGAGCAGTTCTTC
CASSDRVLGNEQFF
>TRBJ2-2|TRBV4-3|TRBD2|NA
TGCGCCAGCAGCCAAGTGCAGGCGGGGGGGCTGACCGGGGAGCTGTTTTTT
CASSQVQAGGLTGELFF
>TRBJ2-7|TRBV5-5|NA|NA
TGTGCCAGCAGCTTGCCGGCAGGGGAAAGGAACGAGCAGTACTTC
CASSLPAGERNEQYF
>TRBJ2-7|TRBV5-1|NA|NA
TGCGCCAGCAGCTTCCGGGAATTCTCCTACGAGCAGTACTTC
CASSFREFSYEQYF
>TRBJ1-6|TRBV2|TRBD1|once
TGTGCCAGCAAATTGGACAGGAGCTCCTATAATTCACCCCTCCACTTT
CASKLDRSSYNSPLHF
>TRBJ1-5|TRBV7-2|TRBD1|NA
TGTGCCAGCAGCCCGACGACAGGGGCCAAGGTGCAGCCCCAGCATTTT
CASSPTTGAKVQPQHF
>TRBJ2-2|TRBV9|NA|NA
TGTGCCAGCAGCGTAGTGGGCAGTTTGGTTGCCGGGGAGCTGTTTTTT
CASSVVGSLVAGELFF
>TRBJ2-1|TRBV29-1|TRBD2|NA
TGCAGCGTTGACGTCGGGCTAGCGGCCGGAGATGAGCAGTTCTTC
CSVDVGLAAGDEQFF
>TRBJ1-5|TRBV7-8|NA|NA
TGTGCCAGCAGCTTTCGGTGGTCCAATCAGCCCCAGCATTTT
CASSFRWSNQPQHF
>TRBJ2-3|TRBV5-1|TRBD1|NA
TGCGCCAGCAGCTACGGGACAGGGGGCAGAAGCACAGATACGCAGTATTTT
CASSYGTGGRSTDTQYF
>TRBJ2-3|TRBV10-2|TRBD2|NA
TGCGCCAGCGGGCTGAAAGGACTAGCGGGAGACGGCACAGATACGCAGTATTTT
CASGLKGLAGDGTDTQYF
>TRBJ2-3|TRBV5-4|TRBD2|NA
TGTGCCAGCAGCCCTAGCGGGGGGGCCGGCACAGATACGCAGTATTTT
CASSPSGGAGTDTQYF
>TRBJ1-1|TRBV11-1|TRBD1|NA
TGTGCCAGCAGCATACGACAGGGGTCTGAAGCTTTCTTT
CASSIRQGSEAFF
>TRBJ2-1|TRBV5-6|TRBD2|NA
TGTGCCAGCAACCTCGGGGGGGGTTACAATGAGCAGTTCTTC
CASNLGGGYNEQFF
>TRBJ1-2|TRBV5-6|NA|NA
TGTGCCAGCAGCCGGCGGGGGGCTTACTATGGCTACACCTTC
CASSRRGAYYGYTF
>TRBJ1-2|TRBV19|NA|NA
TGTGCCAGTAGACAAGACGGGGTTGGCTATGGCTACACCTTC
CASRQDGVGYGYTF
>TRBJ2-3|TRBV30|TRBD1|NA
TGTGCCTGGAGTGTAGGACAGGGTTACACAGATACGCAGTATTTT
CAWSVGQGYTDTQYF
>TRBJ2-7|TRBV7-2|TRBD1|NA
TGTGCCAGCAGCCCACGGGTGGGGACAGAGCCCTACGAGCAGTACTTC
CASSPRVGTEPYEQYF